Detailed here is one T cell receptor (beta chain). No antigen is known for it. No much larger clonotype is one base removed from it; base qualities were not supplied. Sequences ENHRY (CDR1) and SYGVKD (CDR2) are obtained from the germline V gene. V gives up 5 bases and J gives up 3 bases, and the segment between their germline ends measures 11 bases. Including the terminal cysteine and phenylalanine, the CDR3 comprises 14 residues. The read is trimmed to its CDR3 DNA, 42 bases read in frame from base 1. This record belongs to a study of a mutant IDH1 vaccine in newly diagnosed glioma (dated by TCRdb to about 2021). Background on the whole study: The roughly 32 treated patients were approximately 62% male and roughly 40% female, with a mean age of approximately 38 years. Longitudinal TCRB deep sequencing was done for 25 to 30 treated patients, wherever samples were available for exploratory analyses. Six visits were used for peripheral blood collection: V03 (baseline), V05, V07, V10, V12 and V13. Prior to enrollment, standard therapy consisting of radiotherapy alone, temozolomide alone, or radiochemotherapy with temozolomide had been administered to patients, with the combination being received by most patients.

The sample's time point label, in plain terms: baseline, week 1 (first vaccination visit). The treatment or condition label, read with the paper, signifies: pre-vaccination baseline after standard-of-care therapy. The donors had newly diagnosed IDH1-mutant astrocytomas of WHO grade 3 or 4 that showed loss of nuclear ATRX. The samples were drawn from NOA16, a multicentre, single-arm, open-label phase I trial in Germany that tested a mutant IDH1 peptide vaccine in humans for the first time. For immunogenicity testing, the blood drawn at visit V03 was used as the baseline sample. The DNeasy Blood and Tissue Kit was used to extract genomic DNA from EDTA blood for TCRB sequencing. The library was built by means of the immunoSEQ multiplex PCR assay. Following the manufacturer's protocol, the hsTCRB Kit was used to amplify rearranged TCR beta chain sequences. TCRB libraries were sequenced on an Illumina MiSeq. The study's own analysis went as follows. The kit vendor's proprietary platform handled demultiplexing, trimming and gene mapping. TCRdb stores this immuneACCESS table with in-frame sequences only. Part of the clones is absent; in the studies checked, under half of the shortfall reflects unresolved V genes, and no reason is known for the rest. The DNA was the basis for D and trimming; V, J and clone size are from that table. The sample records 65,000 to 70,000 clones, roughly 85% of which are singletons. 2.9% of the sample belongs to the ten largest clones.

What the study reported, not specific to this receptor: Availability determined which PBMC samples were chosen for TCRB deep sequencing. Across multiple MHC alleles, vaccine-induced immune responses were seen in around 93% of patients. The authors noted that analyses of patient blood samples could not be reproduced because of sample limitations. Pseudoprogression appeared unrelated to alterations in the top peripheral T cell clonotypes detected by TCRB sequencing.

This sequence was found in a man under 40 with glioma. In this chain, TRBV10-3 is recombined with TRBJ1-5; the D region possibly corresponds to TRBD1 (6 bases align). The sample in question was PBMCs, obtained from a glioma patient treated with radiotherapy, temozolomide or both. The DNA reads as follows: TGTGCCATCAGTCCACAGGGAAACAATCAGCCCCAGCATTTT. This yields the protein CAISPQGNNQPQHF.